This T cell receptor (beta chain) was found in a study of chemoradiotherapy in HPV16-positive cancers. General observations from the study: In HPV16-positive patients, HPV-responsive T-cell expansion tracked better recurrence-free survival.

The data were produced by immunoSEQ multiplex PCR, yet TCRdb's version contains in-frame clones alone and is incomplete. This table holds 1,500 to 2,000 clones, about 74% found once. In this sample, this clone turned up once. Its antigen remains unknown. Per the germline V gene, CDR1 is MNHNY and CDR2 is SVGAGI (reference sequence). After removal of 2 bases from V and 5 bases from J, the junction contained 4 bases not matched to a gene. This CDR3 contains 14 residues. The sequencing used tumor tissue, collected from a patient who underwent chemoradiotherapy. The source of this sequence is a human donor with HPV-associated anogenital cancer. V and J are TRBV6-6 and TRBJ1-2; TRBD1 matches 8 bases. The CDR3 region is CASSYQGAMYGYTF. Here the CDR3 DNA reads TGTGCCAGCAGTTACCAGGGGGCTATGTATGGCTACACCTTC.